This is a list of T cell receptor beta chains from one sample in a study of early T cells in non-severe SARS-CoV-2 infection. Using its own MiXCR run on the 5' RACE reads, TCRdb lists one record per CDR3 protein. The table lists 45,000 to 60,000 distinct CDR3 sequences, approximately 9.9% of them singletons. Sequencing was carried out using whole blood. The receptor source for this set is an adult who was a healthcare worker with PCR-confirmed SARS-CoV-2 infection or an uninfected control (not recorded which). CDR3s include the opening cysteine and the closing phenylalanine or tryptophan.

cdr3_aa	v_call	j_call	cdr3_length
CASSRASGTGADTQYF	TRBV5-1	TRBJ2-3	16
CASSPNRNYGYTF	TRBV12-3/TRBV12-4	TRBJ1-2	13
CASSYQRPYYEQYF	TRBV5-5	TRBJ2-7	14
CSARDSSRSMNTEAFF	TRBV20-1	TRBJ1-1	16
CASSSRGGHGELFF	TRBV7-6	TRBJ2-2	14
CASSLNQSGINQETQYF	TRBV5-1	TRBJ2-5	17
CSASGGSPEKLFF	TRBV20-1	TRBJ1-4	13
CASSPRGPDTQYF	TRBV7-9	TRBJ2-3	13
CSVARQLNTEAFF	TRBV29-1	TRBJ1-1	13
CASHLRGSGGQHEQFF	TRBV12-2	TRBJ2-1	16
CASPALLPLDEEYGYTF	TRBV27	TRBJ1-2	17
CASSPRTGNYGYTF	TRBV18	TRBJ1-2	14
CSVEGQGVKNSPLHF	TRBV29-1	TRBJ1-6	15
CASSQGKGAVYGYTF	TRBV3-1	TRBJ1-2	15
CASSGGNYGYTF	TRBV12-3/TRBV12-4	TRBJ1-2	12
CASRLHCNEKLFF	TRBV21-1	TRBJ1-4	13
CASSQQGPRNTEAFF	TRBV7-2	TRBJ1-1	15
CASSPGQDGYTF	TRBV5-1	TRBJ1-2	12
CASSPLRMIGELFF	TRBV12-3/TRBV12-4	TRBJ2-2	14
CSARETSGEETQYF	TRBV20-1	TRBJ2-5	14
CASSRPGLAVPEQYF	TRBV7-2	TRBJ2-7	15
CASGLRGFGTGELFF	TRBV12-5	TRBJ2-2	15
CASSLGAGVQETQYF	TRBV7-6	TRBJ2-5	15
CASSIPGIQGGELFF	TRBV7-9	TRBJ2-2	15
CASGISGTAGNTIYF	TRBV2	TRBJ1-3	15
CASRRGGGEQYF	TRBV2	TRBJ2-7	12
CASRLSLGTGANVLTF	TRBV19	TRBJ2-6	16
CASSPGTVTGELFF	TRBV27	TRBJ2-2	14
CSAQVLRSYGYTF	TRBV20-1	TRBJ1-2	13
CASSSPGLAANEQFF	TRBV11-2	TRBJ2-1	15
CASTSSGGAGTQYF	TRBV6-5	TRBJ2-3	14
CASSPQLAGSNEQFF	TRBV2	TRBJ2-1	15
CASSQTKDSGYGYTF	TRBV12-3/TRBV12-4	TRBJ1-2	15
CASWRGDNNEQFF	TRBV7-9	TRBJ2-1	13
CASSHGPDEQYF	TRBV3-1	TRBJ2-7	12
CASSYSMGYEQYF	TRBV6-5	TRBJ2-7	13
CATSWGQGDNEQFF	TRBV15	TRBJ2-1	14
CASSNREGYNEQFF	TRBV6-1	TRBJ2-1	14
CASSLRGIYGYTF	TRBV27	TRBJ1-2	13
CASSPSGAEAFF	TRBV18	TRBJ1-1	12
CASSPRSRLAGASYNEQFF	TRBV7-9	TRBJ2-1	19
CASRETGGAGELFF	TRBV5-4	TRBJ2-2	14
CASRGVAEAFF	TRBV7-9	TRBJ1-1	11
CASSQTGRAIDEKLFF	TRBV14	TRBJ1-4	16
CASSSQFQGASYNSPLHF	TRBV4-1	TRBJ1-6	18
CATRPDPRSYTF	TRBV19	TRBJ1-2	12
CASRGWTVGELFF	TRBV12-3/TRBV12-4	TRBJ2-2	13
CASSLEQLYEQYF	TRBV12-3/TRBV12-4	TRBJ2-7	13
CASSSGGNSPLHF	TRBV2	TRBJ1-6	13
CASSLISGGEQYF	TRBV5-6	TRBJ2-7	13
CSAIKPGGEETQYF	TRBV20-1	TRBJ2-5	14
CASSLGLALTHYNEQFF	TRBV3-1	TRBJ2-1	17
CASSGPIGTDTQYF	TRBV5-1	TRBJ2-3	14
CASSVEVGHTGELFF	TRBV9	TRBJ2-2	15
CSARDPSSGGQLGANVLTF	TRBV20-1	TRBJ2-6	19
CASSSGPGTEAFF	TRBV7-3	TRBJ1-1	13
CAWSVKMNTEAFF	TRBV30	TRBJ1-1	13
CSAPGPEHTDTQYF	TRBV20-1	TRBJ2-3	14
CASRFGTSAYEQYF	TRBV6-2/TRBV6-3	TRBJ2-7	14
CASSLIDNEQFF	TRBV14	TRBJ2-1	12